The clone carrying this TCR beta chain was detected ten times or more. Its antigen remains unidentified. At the DNA level, this CDR3 is encoded by other sequences in the same sample as well. Original processing notes: Built for papillary thyroid cancer, a distant-metastasis classifier drew on CDR3 differences across clinicopathological groups. Using MiXCR, TCRdb re-called clones from the PCR reads. The V and J calls follow TCRdb's processing rather than the paper's. The data show about 41,000 clones, around 28% seen once. This CDR3 is built from 12 residues. The ends were cut back, 2 bases at V and 10 bases at J, with 11 bases in the middle. Germline-derived CDR1 and CDR2 are SGHVS and FQNEAQ. Nobody among the patients had been given any treatment before thyroid surgery. These data come from a study of metastatic and nonmetastatic thyroid tumors. Looking at the study overall: For malignant and benign thyroid patients, tumor or nodule tissue and blood were the sources whose repertoires were compared. Study-level results: A significant increase in TCR beta diversity was reportedly seen in malignant thyroid tumors relative to benign nodules, in blood and tumor.

The chain joins TRBV7-8 to TRBJ2-5; D uncertain. This TCR came from a male donor with papillary thyroid cancer or a benign thyroid nodule (not recorded which). Some clones in this sample may be carry-over from other donors' samples. The sample consisted of blood. The CDR3 DNA reads TGTGCCAGCAGCTTAAGTACGTGGATCCAGTACTTC. Translating it yields CASSLSTWIQYF.